This TCR beta chain was sequenced during a study of PD-1 blockade in classical Hodgkin lymphoma. Findings and limits, study-wide: Why the repertoires differ is still unclear, perhaps disease activity or prior therapy. Before treatment, complete responders showed about the same diversity as newly diagnosed patients. Patients with an early start, nivolumab under 1 year after ASCT, were excluded.

Remarks on this clone: The antigen remains undetermined.

Assay used: immunoSEQ multiplex PCR; TCRdb lists only in-frame clones, some missing. The sample lists roughly 42,000 clones, 65% to 80% occurring once. Germline loops: CDR1 MNHEY, CDR2 SVGAGI. The CDR3 consists of 12 residues. V was shortened by 5 bases and J by 7 bases, with 11 bases between the two germline ends. Every patient relapsed after autologous stem cell transplantation, and brentuximab vedotin exposure varied. This material consisted of peripheral blood mononuclear cells (PBMCs), taken at baseline. This sequence was found in a human donor with classical Hodgkin lymphoma. V usage is TRBV6-5 and J usage is TRBJ1-2; the D is unclear. The CDR3 loop reads CASSVYSTGYTF. CDR3 DNA: TGTGCCAGCAGTGTTTACAGTACTGGCTACACCTTC.